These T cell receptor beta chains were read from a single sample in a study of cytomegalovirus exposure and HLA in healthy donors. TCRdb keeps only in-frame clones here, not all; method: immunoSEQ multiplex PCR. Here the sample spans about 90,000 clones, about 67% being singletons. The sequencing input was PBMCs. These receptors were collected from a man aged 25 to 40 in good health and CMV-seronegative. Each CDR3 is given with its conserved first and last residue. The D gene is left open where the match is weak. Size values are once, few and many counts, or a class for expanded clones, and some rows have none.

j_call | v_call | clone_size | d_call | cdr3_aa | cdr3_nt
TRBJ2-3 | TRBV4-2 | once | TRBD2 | CASSQTGGFADTQYF | TGTGCCAGCAGCCAAACGGGGGGGTTCGCAGATACGCAGTATTTT
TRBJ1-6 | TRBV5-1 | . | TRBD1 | CASSLGDREELNSPLHF | TGCGCCAGCAGCTTGGGGGACAGGGAAGAGCTAAATTCACCCCTCCACTTT
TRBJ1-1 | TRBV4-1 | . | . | CASSQGGDGGEAFF | TGCGCCAGCAGCCAAGGGGGGGATGGGGGAGAAGCTTTCTTT
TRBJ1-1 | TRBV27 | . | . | CASRSGPGTEAFF | TGTGCCAGCAGATCCGGTCCGGGGACTGAAGCTTTCTTT
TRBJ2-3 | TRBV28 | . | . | CASGRQPDTQYF | TGTGCCAGCGGCCGACAGCCAGATACGCAGTATTTT
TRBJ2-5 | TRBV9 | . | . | CASSVVAEETQYF | TGTGCCAGCAGCGTAGTGGCGGAAGAGACCCAGTACTTC
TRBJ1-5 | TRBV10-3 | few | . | CAISPSRSNQPQHF | TGTGCCATCAGCCCATCGAGGAGCAATCAGCCCCAGCATTTT
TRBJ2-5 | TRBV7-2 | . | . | CASSFVHGGGETQYF | TGTGCCAGCAGCTTTGTTCATGGAGGCGGCGAGACCCAGTACTTC
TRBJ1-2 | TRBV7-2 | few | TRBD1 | CASSLDRGGGYTF | TGTGCCAGCAGCTTAGACAGGGGCGGCGGCTACACCTTC
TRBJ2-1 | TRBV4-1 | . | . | CASSQIQGAANNEQFF | TGCGCCAGCAGCCAAATCCAGGGCGCAGCCAACAATGAGCAGTTCTTC
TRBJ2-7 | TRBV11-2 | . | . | CASSWEMNYEQYF | TGTGCCAGCAGCTGGGAGATGAACTACGAGCAGTACTTC
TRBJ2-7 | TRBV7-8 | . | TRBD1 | CASSQGARPYEQYF | TGTGCCAGCAGCCAGGGGGCCCGCCCCTACGAGCAGTACTTC
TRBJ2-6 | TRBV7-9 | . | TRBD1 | CASRWGQGSAGANVLTF | TGTGCCAGCAGGTGGGGACAGGGCTCTGCTGGGGCCAACGTCCTGACTTTC
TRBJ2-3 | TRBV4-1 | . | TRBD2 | CASSPPASGSADTQYF | TGCGCCAGCAGCCCCCCCGCTAGCGGGTCCGCAGATACGCAGTATTTT
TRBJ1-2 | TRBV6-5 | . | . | CASSPAAPGRNGYTF | TGTGCCAGCAGTCCTGCTGCCCCAGGGAGGAATGGCTACACCTTC
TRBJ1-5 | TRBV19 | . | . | CASSMREDQPQHF | TGTGCCAGTAGTATGCGTGAGGATCAGCCCCAGCATTTT
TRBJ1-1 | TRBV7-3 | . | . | CASSLTQSTEAFF | TGTGCCAGCAGCTTAACACAGAGCACTGAAGCTTTCTTT
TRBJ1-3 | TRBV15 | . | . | CATSAPGLASLLTSGNTIYF | TGTGCCACCAGCGCGCCGGGACTCGCTTCCCTACTGACCTCTGGAAACACCATATATTTT
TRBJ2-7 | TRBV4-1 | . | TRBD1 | CASSMPGQGADEQYF | TGCGCCAGCAGCATGCCGGGACAGGGGGCGGACGAGCAGTACTTC
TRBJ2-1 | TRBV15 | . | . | CATSTRDFYNEQFF | TGTGCCACCAGCACTCGGGACTTCTACAATGAGCAGTTCTTC
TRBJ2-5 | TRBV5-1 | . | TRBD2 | CASSLGSGDRETQYF | TGCGCCAGCAGCTTGGGTAGCGGGGATAGGGAGACCCAGTACTTC
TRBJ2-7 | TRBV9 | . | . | CASSAGGEQYF | TGTGCCAGCAGCGCCGGCGGCGAGCAGTACTTC
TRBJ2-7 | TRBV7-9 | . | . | CASSLGTPYEQYF | TGTGCCAGCAGCTTAGGCACACCCTACGAGCAGTACTTC